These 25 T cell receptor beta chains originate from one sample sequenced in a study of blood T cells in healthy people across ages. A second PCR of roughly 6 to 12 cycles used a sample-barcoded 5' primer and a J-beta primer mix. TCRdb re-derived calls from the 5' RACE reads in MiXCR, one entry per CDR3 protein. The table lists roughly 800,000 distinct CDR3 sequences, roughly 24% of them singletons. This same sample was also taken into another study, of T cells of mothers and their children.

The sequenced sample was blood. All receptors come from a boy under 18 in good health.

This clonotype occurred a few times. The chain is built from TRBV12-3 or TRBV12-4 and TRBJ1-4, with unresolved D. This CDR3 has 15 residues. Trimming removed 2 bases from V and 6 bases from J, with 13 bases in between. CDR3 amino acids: CASSLYGDVDEKLFF. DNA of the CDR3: TGTGCCAGCAGTTTATACGGGGATGTCGATGAAAAACTGTTTTTT.

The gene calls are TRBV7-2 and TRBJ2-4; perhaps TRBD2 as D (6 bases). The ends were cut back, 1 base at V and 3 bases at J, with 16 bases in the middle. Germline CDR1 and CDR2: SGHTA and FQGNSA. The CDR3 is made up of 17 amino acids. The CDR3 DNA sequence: TGTGCCAGCAGCTTAGGGGGAGCTCGGGGAGGCAAAAACATTCAGTACTTC. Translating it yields CASSLGGARGGKNIQYF.

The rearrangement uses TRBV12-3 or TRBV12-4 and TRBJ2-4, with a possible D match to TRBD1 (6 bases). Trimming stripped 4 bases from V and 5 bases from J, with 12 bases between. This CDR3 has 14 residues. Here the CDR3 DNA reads TGTGCCAGCAGTTCTATGACAGGCCAAAACATTCAGTACTTC. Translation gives CASSSMTGQNIQYF.

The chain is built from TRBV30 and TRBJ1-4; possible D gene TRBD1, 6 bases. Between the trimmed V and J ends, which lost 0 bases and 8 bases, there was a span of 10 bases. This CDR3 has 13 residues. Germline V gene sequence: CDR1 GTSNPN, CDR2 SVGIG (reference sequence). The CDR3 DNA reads TGTGCCTGGAGTGTCAGGGGATGGGAAAAACTGTTTTTT. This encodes CAWSVRGWEKLFF.

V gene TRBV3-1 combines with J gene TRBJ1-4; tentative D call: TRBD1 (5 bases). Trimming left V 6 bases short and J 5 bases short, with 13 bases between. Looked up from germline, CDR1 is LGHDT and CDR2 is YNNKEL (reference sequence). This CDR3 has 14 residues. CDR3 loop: CASRPGPENEKLFF. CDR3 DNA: TGTGCCAGCAGACCGGGACCAGAGAATGAAAAACTGTTTTTT.

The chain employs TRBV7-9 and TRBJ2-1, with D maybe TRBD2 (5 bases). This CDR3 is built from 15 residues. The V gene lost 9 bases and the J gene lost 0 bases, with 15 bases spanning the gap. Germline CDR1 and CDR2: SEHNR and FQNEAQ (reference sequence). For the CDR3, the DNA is TGTGCCAGTGAGGGTCTCTTGAGCTCCTACAATGAGCAGTTCTTC. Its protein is CASEGLLSSYNEQFF.

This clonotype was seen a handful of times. Written as DNA, the CDR3 is TGTGCCAGCAGCTACCGGGACAGGGGGCAAGAGACCCAGTACTTC. This translates into CASSYRDRGQETQYF. The chain uses TRBV7-6 and TRBJ2-5, with 11 nucleotides matching TRBD1. V lost 4 bases to trimming and J lost 2 bases; unmatched junction nucleotides: 3. This CDR3 has 15 residues. Looked up from germline, CDR1 is SGHVS and CDR2 is FNYEAQ.

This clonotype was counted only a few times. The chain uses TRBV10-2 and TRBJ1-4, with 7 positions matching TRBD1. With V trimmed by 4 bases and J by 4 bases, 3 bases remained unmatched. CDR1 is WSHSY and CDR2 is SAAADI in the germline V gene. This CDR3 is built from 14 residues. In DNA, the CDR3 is TGCGCCAGCAGTGCTACAGGGGATAATGAAAAACTGTTTTTT. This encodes CASSATGDNEKLFF.

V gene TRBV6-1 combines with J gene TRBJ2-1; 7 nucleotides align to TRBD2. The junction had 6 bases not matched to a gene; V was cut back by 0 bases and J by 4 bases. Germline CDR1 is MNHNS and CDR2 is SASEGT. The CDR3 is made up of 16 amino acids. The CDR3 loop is CASSEAGGKTYNEQFF. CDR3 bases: TGTGCCAGCAGTGAAGCGGGGGGGAAGACTTACAATGAGCAGTTCTTC.

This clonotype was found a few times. CDR3 in amino acids: CASSKWAFRAKNIQYF. CDR3 sequence (DNA): TGTGCCAGCAGCAAATGGGCCTTCAGGGCCAAAAACATTCAGTACTTC. The rearrangement joins TRBV21-1 to TRBJ2-4; the table's D call, TRBD2, has no DNA check behind it. TRBV21-1 is deemed a pseudogene. CDR3 length: 16 amino acids.

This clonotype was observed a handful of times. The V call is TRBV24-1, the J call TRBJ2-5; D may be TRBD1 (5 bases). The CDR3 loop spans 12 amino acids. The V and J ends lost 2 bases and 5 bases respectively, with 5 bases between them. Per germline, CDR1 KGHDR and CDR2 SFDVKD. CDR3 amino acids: CATSDSGETQYF. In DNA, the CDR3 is TGTGCCACCAGTGATTCAGGGGAGACCCAGTACTTC.

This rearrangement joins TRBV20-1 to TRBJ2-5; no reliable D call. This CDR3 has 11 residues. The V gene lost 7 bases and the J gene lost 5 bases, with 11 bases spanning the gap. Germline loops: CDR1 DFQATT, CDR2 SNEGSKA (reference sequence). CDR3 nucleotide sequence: TGCAGTGGGGTAGCAAAGGAGACCCAGTACTTC. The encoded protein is CSGVAKETQYF.

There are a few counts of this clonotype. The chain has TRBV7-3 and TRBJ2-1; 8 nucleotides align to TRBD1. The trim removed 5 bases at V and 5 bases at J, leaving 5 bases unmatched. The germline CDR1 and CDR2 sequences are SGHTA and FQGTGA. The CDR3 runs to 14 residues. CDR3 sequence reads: CASSPQQGDNEQFF. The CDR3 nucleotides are TGTGCCAGCAGCCCTCAACAGGGGGACAATGAGCAGTTCTTC.

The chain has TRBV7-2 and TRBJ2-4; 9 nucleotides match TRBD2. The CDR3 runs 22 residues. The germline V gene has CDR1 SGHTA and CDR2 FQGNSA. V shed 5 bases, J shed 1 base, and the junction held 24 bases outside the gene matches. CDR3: CASSPSRVSGSTRDGAKNIQYF. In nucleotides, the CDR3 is TGTGCCAGCAGCCCCAGCAGGGTTAGCGGGAGTACTCGCGATGGGGCCAAAAACATTCAGTACTTC. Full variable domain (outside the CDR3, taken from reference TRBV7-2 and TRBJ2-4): GAGVSQSPSNKVTEKGKDVELRCDPISGHTALYWYRQSLGQGLEFLIYFQGNSAPDKSGLPSDRFSAERTGGSVSTLTIQRTQQEDSAVYLCASSPSRVSGSTRDGAKNIQYFGAGTRLSVL.

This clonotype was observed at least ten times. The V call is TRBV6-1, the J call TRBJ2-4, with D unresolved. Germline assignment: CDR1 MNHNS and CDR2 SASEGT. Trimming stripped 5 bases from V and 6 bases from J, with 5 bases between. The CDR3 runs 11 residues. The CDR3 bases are TGTGCCAGCAGTCCAGGAAACATTCAGTACTTC. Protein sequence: CASSPGNIQYF.

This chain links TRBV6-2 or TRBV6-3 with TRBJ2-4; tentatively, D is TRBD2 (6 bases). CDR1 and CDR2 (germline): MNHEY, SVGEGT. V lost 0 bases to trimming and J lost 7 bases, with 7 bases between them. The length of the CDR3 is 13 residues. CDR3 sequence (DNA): TGTGCCAGCAGTTACTCGGAGGGTAACATTCAGTACTTC. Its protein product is CASSYSEGNIQYF.

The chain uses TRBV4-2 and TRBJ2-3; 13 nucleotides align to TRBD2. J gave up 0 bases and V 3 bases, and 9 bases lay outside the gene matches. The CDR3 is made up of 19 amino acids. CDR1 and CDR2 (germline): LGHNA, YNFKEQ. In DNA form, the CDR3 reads TGTGCCAGCAGCCACGGGACTAGCGGGGTACCTATTAGCACAGATACGCAGTATTTT. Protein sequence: CASSHGTSGVPISTDTQYF.

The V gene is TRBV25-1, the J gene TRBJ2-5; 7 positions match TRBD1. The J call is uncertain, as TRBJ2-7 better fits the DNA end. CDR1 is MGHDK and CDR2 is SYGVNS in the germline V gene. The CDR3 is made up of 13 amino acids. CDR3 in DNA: TGTGCCAGCACCCTGACAGGGCGCTACGAGCAGTACTTC. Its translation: CASTLTGRYEQYF.

In DNA, the CDR3 is TGCGCCAGCAGCCAGGGGACCCCCTCTGGAAACACCATATATTTT. Protein: CASSQGTPSGNTIYF. The genes are TRBV5-1 and TRBJ1-3, with a tentative D call TRBD1 (6 bases). The CDR3 has 15 residues. Per germline, CDR1 SGHRS and CDR2 YFSETQ. V gave up 4 bases and J gave up 0 bases, with 11 bases separating them.

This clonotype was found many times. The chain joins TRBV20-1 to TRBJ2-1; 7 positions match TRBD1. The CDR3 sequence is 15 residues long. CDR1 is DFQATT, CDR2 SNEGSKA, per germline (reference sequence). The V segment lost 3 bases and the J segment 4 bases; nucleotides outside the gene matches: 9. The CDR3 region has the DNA TGCAGTGCTAGTTTAGGGGGCCAAAGGTACAATGAGCAGTTCTTC. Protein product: CSASLGGQRYNEQFF.

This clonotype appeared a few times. CDR3 sequence: CASSLDGGNTDTQYF. In DNA form, the CDR3 reads TGTGCCAGCAGCTTGGACGGGGGGAACACAGATACGCAGTATTTT. The rearrangement joins TRBV5-4 to TRBJ2-3; 7 positions agree with TRBD2. The trim removed 0 bases at V and 2 bases at J, leaving 3 bases unmatched. Germline assignment: CDR1 SGHNT and CDR2 YYREEE (reference sequence). The CDR3 totals 15 residues.

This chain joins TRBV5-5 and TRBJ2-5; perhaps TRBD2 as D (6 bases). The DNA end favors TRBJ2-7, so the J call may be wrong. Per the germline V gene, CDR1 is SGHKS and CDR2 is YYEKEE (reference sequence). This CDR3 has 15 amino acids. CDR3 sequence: CASSLRRDGGYEQYF. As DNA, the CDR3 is TGTGCCAGCAGCTTGCGGCGGGACGGTGGTTACGAGCAGTACTTC.

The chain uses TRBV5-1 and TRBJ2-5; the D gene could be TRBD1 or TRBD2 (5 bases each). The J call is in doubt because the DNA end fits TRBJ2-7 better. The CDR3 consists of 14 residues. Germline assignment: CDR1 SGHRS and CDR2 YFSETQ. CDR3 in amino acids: CASSWGRRANEQYF. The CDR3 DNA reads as TGCGCCAGCAGCTGGGGACGGCGGGCGAACGAGCAGTACTTC.

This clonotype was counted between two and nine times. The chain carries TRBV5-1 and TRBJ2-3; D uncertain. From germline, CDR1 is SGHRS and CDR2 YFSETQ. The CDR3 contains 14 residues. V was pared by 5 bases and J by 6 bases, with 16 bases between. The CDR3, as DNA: TGCGCCAGCAGGGTGGACGGCATGGGGGATACGCAGTATTTT. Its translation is CASRVDGMGDTQYF.

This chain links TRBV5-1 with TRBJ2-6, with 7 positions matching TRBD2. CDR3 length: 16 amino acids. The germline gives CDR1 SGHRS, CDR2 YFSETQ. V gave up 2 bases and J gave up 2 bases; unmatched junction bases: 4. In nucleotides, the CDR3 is TGCGCCAGCAGCTTCACTCGGGGGGCTGGGGCCAACGTCCTGACTTTC. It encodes CASSFTRGAGANVLTF.